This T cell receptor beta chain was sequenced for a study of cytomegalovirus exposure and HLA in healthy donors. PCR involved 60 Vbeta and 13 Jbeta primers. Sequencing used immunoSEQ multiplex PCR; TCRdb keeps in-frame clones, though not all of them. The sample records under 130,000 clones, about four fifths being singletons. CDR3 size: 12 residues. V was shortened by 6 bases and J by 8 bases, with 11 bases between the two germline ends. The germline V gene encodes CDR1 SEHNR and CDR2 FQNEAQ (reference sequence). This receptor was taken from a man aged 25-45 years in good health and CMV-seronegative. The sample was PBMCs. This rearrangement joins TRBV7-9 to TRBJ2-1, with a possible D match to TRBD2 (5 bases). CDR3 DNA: TGTGCCAGCAGGCCTAGCCTGGATGAGCAGTTCTTC. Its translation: CASRPSLDEQFF.